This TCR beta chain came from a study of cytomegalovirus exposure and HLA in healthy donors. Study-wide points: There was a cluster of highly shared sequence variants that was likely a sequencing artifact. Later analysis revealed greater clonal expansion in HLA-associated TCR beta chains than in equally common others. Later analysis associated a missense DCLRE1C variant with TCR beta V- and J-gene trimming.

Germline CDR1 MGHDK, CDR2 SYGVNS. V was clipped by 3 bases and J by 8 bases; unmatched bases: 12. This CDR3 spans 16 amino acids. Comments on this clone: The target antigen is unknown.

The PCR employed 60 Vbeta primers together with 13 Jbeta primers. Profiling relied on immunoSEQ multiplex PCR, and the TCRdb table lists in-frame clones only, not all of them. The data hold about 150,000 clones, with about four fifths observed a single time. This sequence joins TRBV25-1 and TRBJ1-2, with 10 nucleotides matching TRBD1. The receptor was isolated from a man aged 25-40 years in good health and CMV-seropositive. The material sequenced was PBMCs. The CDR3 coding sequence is TGTGCCAGCAGTGAGGAAAGACAGGGGGCGCCGCGGGGCTACACCTTC. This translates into CASSEERQGAPRGYTF.